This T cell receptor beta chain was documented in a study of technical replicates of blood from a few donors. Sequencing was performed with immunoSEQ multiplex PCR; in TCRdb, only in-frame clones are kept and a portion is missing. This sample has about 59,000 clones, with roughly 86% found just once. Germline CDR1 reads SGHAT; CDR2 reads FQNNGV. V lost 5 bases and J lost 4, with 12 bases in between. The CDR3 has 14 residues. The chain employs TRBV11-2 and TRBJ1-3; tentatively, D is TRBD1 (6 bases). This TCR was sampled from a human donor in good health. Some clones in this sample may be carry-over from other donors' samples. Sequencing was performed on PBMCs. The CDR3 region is CASSPGTPGNTIYF. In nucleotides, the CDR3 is TGTGCCAGCAGCCCCGGGACACCGGGAAACACCATATATTTT.